This T cell receptor beta chain emerged from a study of early T cells in non-severe SARS-CoV-2 infection. This clonotype showed up many times. TCRdb fed the 5' RACE reads into MiXCR, producing one record per CDR3 protein. This sample carries around 35,000 distinct CDR3 sequences, about 5.7% of them seen once, and the ten largest clones take roughly 5%. In germline, CDR1 is DFQATT, CDR2 SNEGSKA (reference sequence). V gave up 0 bases and J gave up 6 bases; unmatched junction bases: 6. The CDR3 runs to 15 residues. V usage is TRBV20-1 and J usage is TRBJ2-2; 8 bases are a match to TRBD1. The sample consisted of whole blood. This receptor was identified in an adult who was a healthcare worker with PCR-confirmed SARS-CoV-2 infection or an uninfected control (not recorded which). Here the CDR3 reads CSARDLGQGAGELFF. CDR3 DNA sequence: TGCAGTGCTAGAGATTTAGGACAGGGCGCCGGGGAGCTGTTTTTT.